A few counts support the clone carrying this T cell receptor (beta chain). These data originate in a study of control samples from healthy donors and cancer patients. Sequenced by immunoSEQ multiplex PCR; TCRdb stores in-frame clones only, minus some. This sample has 100,000 to 150,000 clones, with roughly 88% found just once. Germline CDR1 SNHLY, CDR2 FYNNEI. The CDR3 covers 14 residues. Trimming pared 2 bases from V and 6 bases from J, leaving 14 bases between. The material sequenced was blood. The TCR was taken from a man aged 45-65 years in good health. The V gene is TRBV2, the J gene TRBJ2-7; D perhaps matches TRBD1 (5 bases). The CDR3 sequence: CASSEQGPPSEQYF. The CDR3 coding sequence is TGTGCCAGCAGTGAACAGGGCCCCCCCAGCGAGCAGTACTTC.